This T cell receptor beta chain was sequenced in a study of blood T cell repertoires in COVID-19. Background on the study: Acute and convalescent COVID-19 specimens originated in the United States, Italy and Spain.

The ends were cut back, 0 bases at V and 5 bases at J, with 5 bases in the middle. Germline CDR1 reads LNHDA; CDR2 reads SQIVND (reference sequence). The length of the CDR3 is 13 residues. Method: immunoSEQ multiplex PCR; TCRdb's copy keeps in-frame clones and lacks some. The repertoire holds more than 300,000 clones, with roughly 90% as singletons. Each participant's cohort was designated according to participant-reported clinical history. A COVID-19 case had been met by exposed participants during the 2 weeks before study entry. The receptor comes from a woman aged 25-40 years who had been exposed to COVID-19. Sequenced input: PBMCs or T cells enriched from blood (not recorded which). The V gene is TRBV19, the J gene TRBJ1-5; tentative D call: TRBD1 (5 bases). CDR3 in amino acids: CASSIDRDQPQHF. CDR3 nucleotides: TGTGCCAGTAGTATAGACAGGGATCAGCCCCAGCATTTT.